This T cell receptor (beta chain) was identified during a study of shared clonotypes between healthy human individuals. Study-wide results and limits: The authors sampled blood alone, and tissue repertoires likely differ.

In germline, CDR1 is SGHNT, CDR2 YENEEA. The CDR3 runs 14 residues. Trimming stripped 2 bases from V and 10 bases from J, with 15 bases between. Regarding this clone: Its antigen is unknown.

Assay used: immunoSEQ multiplex PCR; TCRdb lists only in-frame clones, some missing. Of over a million clones in the sample, 70% to 80% were seen once. The sequence was obtained from a man aged 18-30 years in good health. The source material was memory CD4+ T cells sorted from blood. The sample's subset: CD45RA-negative fraction. The chain joins TRBV11-3 to TRBJ2-1; D is unresolved. The CDR3 nucleotides are TGTGCCAGCAGCTTACGGTCTGGGATACAAGAGCAGTTCTTC. Translated, it gives CASSLRSGIQEQFF.